The text below deals with one T cell receptor (beta chain). Its antigen is not known. The CDR3 is 13 amino acids. From germline, CDR1 is SGHNT and CDR2 YYREEE (reference sequence). Trimming stripped 0 bases from V and 6 bases from J, with 10 bases between. These data originate in a study of blood T cell dynamics during melanoma immunotherapy. Across the whole study: First-line therapy was either pembrolizumab or nivolumab with ipilimumab for metastatic melanoma. The study's findings and limits: The study could not tell melanoma-specific clones from general immune activation.

The time point: week 3, after first cycle of checkpoint inhibitor. At 12 weeks after first infusion, RECIST 1.1 defined response for most patients. Patients had no prior systemic cancer treatment, immunosuppressants or other active cancers. Sequencing used immunoSEQ multiplex PCR; TCRdb keeps in-frame clones, though not all of them. The repertoire holds approximately 17,000 clones, with about 85% as singletons. The sequence was collected from a human donor with melanoma. Material: blood, obtained from a patient treated with checkpoint blockade. This chain connects TRBV5-4 to TRBJ2-7; D is unclear. CDR3 protein: CASSLVTESEQYF. CDR3 DNA sequence: TGTGCCAGCAGCTTGGTCACTGAGAGCGAGCAGTACTTC.